What follows is one T cell receptor (beta chain) and its context. This clone was seen once. Its cognate antigen has yet to be identified. The input lacks base qualities; no much larger clone sits a single base away. Here V drops 4 bases and J drops 2 bases, and the junction holds 5 bases not matched to any gene. CDR1 and CDR2 (LGHNA, YNFKEQ) derive from the germline V gene. Including the terminal cysteine and phenylalanine, the CDR3 comprises 16 residues. Only CDR3 DNA is held: 48 bases, read in frame from base 1. The data derive from a study of cytomegalovirus exposure and HLA in healthy donors (dated by TCRdb to the late 2010s). At the level of the whole study: According to an earlier analysis of a few hundred of the donors, 150 million to 200 million T cells yielded roughly 110 million unique TCR beta sequences and 250 to 350 Gb of sequence data. A later genetic analysis took genome-wide SNP genotypes for about 65% of the 666 donors and used that subset as a discovery cohort. Around 320 gigabases of sequencing data and approximately 85 million unique TCR sequences were included in an early release covering around 650 HLA-typed donors. Donor age, sex, ethnicity and CMV serostatus were collected together with the repertoire data. In an earlier analysis of 587 of the donors, high-throughput TCR beta sequencing was used to judge whether each TCR beta V gene segment behaved as functional or pseudogenic. The study used immunosequencing to profile the T cell repertoires of some 600 subjects and linked those repertoires to cytomegalovirus serostatus. High-throughput TCR immunosequencing, statistical association of individual TCRs with disease status, and machine learning were combined to predict cytomegalovirus infection status. A later analysis re-analyzed previously published TCR beta repertoires from 650 to 800 donors and added high-resolution HLA genotyping to study TCR occurrence patterns. The number of donors typed differed by locus, with roughly 629-640 for A, B, C, DRB1 and DQB1, more than 500 for DQA1, approximately 580 for DPA1, and 450 to 480 for DPB1. Rather than drawing on any new phenotypic data, the later analysis identified candidate immune exposures from TCR beta sequences and the way those sequences occurred across donors. Among the roughly 400 genotyped donors, around 81% belonged to the genetic ancestry cluster associated with self-reported Caucasian donors. In addition to the first cohort of 666 subjects, a separate validation cohort of over 90 different subjects was used. A handful of DR-DQ haplotypes were handled as single units for association and clustering because linkage in the cohort was strong. Among around 400 genotyped donors of the cohort, an average of roughly 230,000 unique TCR beta nucleotide sequences was sequenced per donor, of which about 19% were non-productive. Every discovery cohort repertoire had been produced on one sequencing platform. HLA typing covered class I and class II loci at four-digit resolution. The aim of the study was to test whether cataloging public T cell receptors could identify signatures of past pathogen exposure. Study-wide findings and limitations: When HLA alleles, especially DR and DQ, strongly co-occurred, attributing TCR associations to individual alleles was difficult. According to the authors, the approach could potentially be generalized to other disease states and immunological phenotypes. Immune exposure information for the cohort was limited to CMV serostatus. In vitro tests confirmed that a few of the cytomegalovirus-associated TCR beta chains recognize cytomegalovirus antigens. In a later analysis, TCR association rates were found to vary across HLA loci, with the most associated TCRs seen for DRB1 alleles and the fewest for HLA-C alleles. Correlated functional status among segregating V segments might be attributable to linkage disequilibrium, but an unknown experimental factor could not be ruled out. A later analysis reported that several top co-occurrence clusters appeared linked to parvovirus B19, influenza, CMV and Epstein-Barr virus. The presence/absence analyses assumed that sequencing depth was roughly uniform across donors, and that assumption may not be true. Because HLA typing was unavailable for some donors at each locus, only the typed subset was used in association tests. A further reported finding was that TCR beta sequences accurately predicted the HLA-A and HLA-B alleles for most subjects in the first cohort. Compared with the roughly 700-donor mean, donors in an Asian-associated ancestry cluster had fewer N-insertions in productive TCRs, according to a later genetic analysis. In an earlier analysis of about 540 of the donors, most TCR beta V segments were observed in productive rearrangements about 87% or about 30% of the time, broadly matching IMGT annotations. This cohort had only TCR beta chains sequenced, and the lack of alpha or paired-chain data limited which features could be detected. The study gave a list of 150 to 200 TCR beta chains associated with cytomegalovirus. Most TCR sequences were seen in very few donors, while some public TCRs were found in many individuals. In a later analysis, some 18,000 TCR beta sequences were associated with specific HLA alleles at a false discovery rate of 0.05. The sequencing pipeline was judged likely to have produced a cluster of highly shared sequence variants as a technical artifact. The 87-base-pair reads could not distinguish some IMGT-functional V segments, including TRBV6-2 and TRBV6-3, so those segments were excluded. Over 15 rarely observed V segments, including chromosome 9 orphons, were excluded from the earlier analysis of several hundred of the donors because counts were too low. An association between a missense DCLRE1C variant and V-gene and J-gene trimming of TCR beta chains was found in a later genetic analysis and replicated in an independent cohort. In a later analysis, most CMV-associated TCR beta chains were found to appear HLA-restricted, with HLA associations seemingly driven largely by CMV exposure. The classifier was reported to diagnose cytomegalovirus status with high specificity and sensitivity in both the original and validation cohorts. In a later analysis, HLA-associated TCR beta chains showed more clonal expansion and lower generation probabilities than non-associated chains that were equally common.

Library preparation was by the immunoSEQ multiplex PCR assay. The multiplex PCR relied on a mix of 60 forward primers for TCR Vbeta segments and 13 reverse primers for TCR Jbeta segments. The CDR3 region of rearranged TCR beta genes was amplified from genomic DNA with a multiplex PCR assay. The Illumina HiSeq System was used to sequence the amplified TCR beta libraries as 87-base-pair reads. For the original study's pipeline: A later analysis tallied around 87 million unique TCR beta chains across the 666 repertoires, and around 10 million of those chains were shared by two or more donors. Raw reads were error-corrected and collapsed into unique sequences by a nearest-neighbor algorithm in which closely related sequences were merged to remove PCR and sequencing errors. To assign V, D and J gene segments, CDR3 sequences were aligned to IMGT reference sequences. Each retained sequence needed at least a six-nucleotide match to both a V gene segment and a J gene segment. Rearrangements were classified as productive when the CDR3 lacked stop codons and remained in frame with V and J, and all other rearrangements were classified as non-productive. Following IMGT convention, CDR3 was defined as the stretch from the second conserved V-encoded cysteine to the conserved J-encoded phenylalanine. Sequences without an unambiguous match to a single V gene segment were excluded from the earlier analysis of about 600 of the donors. An earlier analysis of under 750 of the donors called V segments functional above 56.7% productive rearrangements and segregating when the between-donor standard deviation exceeded 5%. A statistical classification framework was developed to diagnose cytomegalovirus status using the catalog of TCR beta chain sequences. In a later analysis, V and J genes were assigned by comparing TCR nucleotide sequences against IMGT/GENE-DB human TR gene sequences. The TCRdist pipeline was used in a later analysis to assign CDR3 sequences and most-parsimonious VDJ recombination scenarios. In a later analysis, each TCR beta chain was defined by its CDR3 amino acid sequence together with its V-gene family, and reads lacking a unique V-gene family were excluded. In a later analysis, 450 to 600 highly shared, low-generation-probability nucleotide sequences were removed to address suspected cross-contamination and a sequencing artifact. In a later analysis, a clonal expansion index was calculated for each public chain from normalized within-repertoire ranks of inferred template counts. A later analysis computed generation probabilities with a VDJ recombination model fitted to out-of-frame rearrangements, and checked the results against IGoR. Hypergeometric tests were used in a later analysis to score TCR-TCR, TCR-HLA and TCR-CMV co-occurrence, with a repertoire-size bias correction applied to the TCR pairs. False discovery rates were estimated in a later analysis by permuting HLA or CMV assignments 20 times. In a later analysis, co-occurring TCRs were grouped using DBSCAN, with TCRdist sequence similarity added in when clustering inside HLA-allele-positive subsets. Repertoires with fewer than 30,000 or more than 120,000 public chains, plus five repertoires with anomalous nucleotide sharing, were excluded from co-occurrence clustering. Sourced from immuneACCESS, this table was stored by TCRdb with only in-frame sequences that have V and J called. A share of the clones is absent; for the studies checked, an unresolved V gene accounts for under half, and the remainder has no known explanation. Clone size and V and J calls were adopted from that table, with D and trimming inferred from the DNA. This sample is represented by more than 90,000 clones; 65% to 85% of them were singletons. Roughly 2% of the sample belongs to the ten largest clones.

In total, around 600 healthy bone marrow donors made up the cohort. At the time of sampling, every cohort member was nominally healthy, though immune exposures that went unrecorded were likely present. The donor tested CMV seronegative, placing the donor among the 350 to 400 seronegative members of the cohort. Every donor gave a peripheral blood sample, and the peripheral blood mononuclear cells from that sample were used for TCR beta sequencing. The Qiagen DNeasy Blood Extraction Kit was used to extract genomic DNA from the blood cell samples. The origin of this receptor is a woman in her 40s in good health and CMV-seronegative. Specimen: PBMCs. Here the chain combines TRBV4-2 and TRBJ2-3, with 11 bases aligning to TRBD2. The DNA sequence is as follows: TGTGCCAGCAGCCGCGGGACTAGCGGATCCACAGATACGCAGTATTTT. The translation is CASSRGTSGSTDTQYF.